This T cell receptor (beta chain) was obtained from a study of blood T cell repertoires in COVID-19. Overall study: Researchers got acute and convalescent COVID-19 samples from the United States, Italy and Spain. T cells, B-cell-depleted T cells, or PBMCs supplied cDNA or gDNA.

Original processing methods: Reference gene primer amplification gave nucleated cell count estimates. Repertoires were generated with immunoSEQ multiplex PCR, while TCRdb's copy carries only in-frame clones and drops some. V, J and clone size derive from that table, while D and trimming were established from the DNA sequence. The sample carries about 73,000 clones, approximately 80% recorded once. Trimming took 3 bases from V and 4 from J; bases not matched to a gene: 8. CDR1 is LGHDT and CDR2 is YNNKEL in the germline V gene (reference sequence). CDR3 length: 16 residues. Sequencing was carried out using peripheral blood. This receptor was obtained from a woman aged 60-70 years with acute or convalescent COVID-19. The chain recombines TRBV3-1 (or the pseudogene TRBV3-2) with TRBJ1-2, with TRBD1 matching over 10 bases. The CDR3 bases are TGTGCCAGCAGCCACTGGACAGGGGGAACCACCTATGGCTACACCTTC. It codes for CASSHWTGGTTYGYTF.